This passage covers 9 T cell receptor beta chains from one sample sequenced in a study of T cells in localized non-small cell lung cancer. Measured with immunoSEQ multiplex PCR; TCRdb has only the in-frame clones, and not every one. The sample carries about 28,000 clones, approximately 90% recorded once. The material was peripheral blood, obtained before any cancer treatment. All receptors come from a woman aged 18 to 55 with stage I lung adenocarcinoma.

Here the CDR3 reads CASSPHTDTQYF. Written as DNA, the CDR3 is TGTGCCAGCAGCCCACACACAGATACGCAGTATTTT. V and J are TRBV7-8 and TRBJ2-3; D gene ambiguous. V lost 5 bases and J lost 2, with 5 bases in between. The germline gives CDR1 SGHVS, CDR2 FQNEAQ. CDR3 length: 12 amino acids.

This sequence joins TRBV11-2 and TRBJ1-4, with TRBD1 matching 9 bases. V was clipped by 2 bases and J by 6 bases; unmatched bases: 4. The length of the CDR3 is 15 residues. Germline assignment: CDR1 SGHAT and CDR2 FQNNGV. The CDR3 region has the DNA TGTGCCAGCAGCTTAAGGTGGACAGGGGATGAAAAACTGTTTTTT. It yields the protein CASSLRWTGDEKLFF.

The chain recombines TRBV9 with TRBJ2-1, with D possibly matching TRBD2 (6 bases). From germline, CDR1 is SGDLS and CDR2 YYNGEE. V lost 6 bases, J lost 2 bases, and 12 bases lay in between. This CDR3 comprises 14 residues. The CDR3 sequence is CASTPGGTYNEQFF. The CDR3 DNA sequence: TGTGCCAGCACCCCTGGAGGGACCTACAATGAGCAGTTCTTC.

This clone was found a few times. DNA of the CDR3: TGTGCCAGCACTAGACAGGGGTTGGATGGCTACACCTTC. Translation gives CASTRQGLDGYTF. This chain connects TRBV7-9 to TRBJ1-2; TRBD1 agrees at 8 bases. Germline V gives CDR1 SEHNR, CDR2 FQNEAQ (reference sequence). J gave up 6 bases and V 7 bases, and 7 bases lay outside the gene matches. The CDR3 contains 13 residues.

The rearrangement uses TRBV18 and TRBJ2-3; no clear D gene. Germline V gives CDR1 KGHSH, CDR2 LQKENI. CDR3 size: 11 residues. Trimming removed 5 bases from V and 2 bases from J, with 2 bases in between. CDR3 nucleotide sequence: TGTGCCAGCTCAAACACAGATACGCAGTATTTT. This codes for CASSNTDTQYF.

The gene calls are TRBV16 and TRBJ1-1; D uncertain. CDR3 length: 11 amino acids. Germline assignment: CDR1 KGHSY and CDR2 FQNENV. V was shortened by 4 bases and J by 8 bases, with 8 bases between the two germline ends. CDR3 nucleotides: TGTGCCAGCAGCCCTGCGACAGAAGCTTTCTTT. Translating it yields CASSPATEAFF.

The chain links TRBV7-9 to TRBJ1-1; D perhaps matches TRBD1 (5 bases). V lost 5 bases and J lost 6, with 19 bases in between. This CDR3 is 15 amino acids long. CDR1 SEHNR and CDR2 FQNEAQ come from the germline V gene (reference sequence). CDR3 DNA sequence: TGTGCCAGCAGCCCTCCGGCAGGGCGGGCGCCTGAAGCTTTCTTT. It yields the protein CASSPPAGRAPEAFF.

The chain uses TRBV4-1 and TRBJ2-7; the match to TRBD2 covers 9 bases. CDR1 and CDR2 from the germline V gene are MGHRA and YSYEKL. The CDR3 consists of 15 residues. The V gene end was trimmed by 3 bases and the J gene end by 1 base; junction bases not matched to a gene: 4. In DNA form, the CDR3 reads TGCGCCAGCAGCCAGGGGACTAGCAGTTCCTACGAGCAGTACTTC. As protein: CASSQGTSSSYEQYF.

In this sample, this clone turned up a few times. The chain has TRBV5-4 and TRBJ2-1, with TRBD2 identical over 8 bases. The CDR3 consists of 19 residues. V was clipped by 0 bases and J by 2 bases; unmatched bases: 13. CDR1 and CDR2 (germline): SGHNT, YYREEE (reference sequence). CDR3: CASSLAVTSVLRTYNEQFF. The CDR3 nucleotides read TGTGCCAGCAGCTTGGCCGTGACTAGCGTCCTTAGGACCTACAATGAGCAGTTCTTC. Together with reference TRBV5-4 and TRBJ2-1, the CDR3 gives the full variable domain: ETGVTQSPTHLIKTRGQQVTLRCSSQSGHNTVSWYQQALGQGPQFIFQYYREEENGRGNFPPRFSGLQFPNYSSELNVNALELDDSALYLCASSLAVTSVLRTYNEQFFGPGTRLTVL.